Listed below are T cell receptor beta chains from one sample, sequenced in a study of blood T cell repertoires in COVID-19. Generated by immunoSEQ multiplex PCR, the TCRdb table keeps only in-frame clones and is missing some. The sample holds roughly 400,000 clones, approximately 92% seen once. The source material was PBMCs or T cells enriched from blood (not recorded which). Source of these receptors: a young man who had recovered from COVID-19. CDR3s include the opening cysteine and the closing phenylalanine or tryptophan. The order of the fields is V gene, J gene, clone size, D gene, CDR3 protein, CDR3 DNA. The D gene is left open where the match is weak. Not all rows give a size; the values are once, few, many and, for expanded clones, a class.

TRBV6-5	TRBJ1-6	.	TRBD1	CASSLGQGVNSPLHF	TGTGCCAGCAGTCTGGGACAGGGCGTTAATTCACCCCTCCACTTT
TRBV6-1	TRBJ1-4	few	.	CASSGPTRADEKLFF	TGTGCCAGCAGTGGACCGACCAGGGCGGATGAAAAACTGTTTTTT
TRBV7-2	TRBJ2-1	.	.	CASSTQYSGENEQFF	TGTGCCAGCAGCACACAGTATTCTGGGGAGAATGAGCAGTTCTTC
TRBV18	TRBJ2-1	.	.	CASSPRGDEQFF	TGTGCCAGCTCACCGCGGGGTGATGAGCAGTTCTTC
TRBV21-1	TRBJ1-2	.	.	CASRWAFRDSPYGYTF	TGTGCCAGCAGATGGGCCTTCCGGGACAGCCCCTATGGCTACACCTTC
TRBV6-5	TRBJ2-7	.	TRBD1	CASSPGTGLYEQYF	TGTGCCAGCAGCCCCGGGACAGGGTTATACGAGCAGTACTTC
TRBV5-4	TRBJ2-2	.	.	CASSLATGARAGELFF	TGTGCCAGCAGCTTGGCCACTGGAGCGAGGGCCGGGGAGCTGTTTTTT
TRBV12-5	TRBJ2-3	.	TRBD2	CASGLVPLGRGGTDTQYF	TGTGCTAGTGGTTTGGTACCCTTGGGGCGGGGGGGGACAGATACGCAGTATTTT
TRBV7-6	TRBJ2-2	few	.	CASSLVVEGGNTGELFF	TGTGCCAGCAGCTTAGTGGTCGAGGGAGGGAACACCGGGGAGCTGTTTTTT
TRBV24-1	TRBJ1-1	once	.	CATREPGHDLNTEAFF	TGTGCCACCCGCGAACCGGGACACGATTTGAACACTGAAGCTTTCTTT
TRBV5-1	TRBJ2-5	.	.	CASSAEGSYQETQYF	TGCGCCAGCAGCGCGGAAGGATCGTACCAAGAGACCCAGTACTTC
TRBV9	TRBJ1-2	.	.	CASSAGSQLVGGYTF	TGTGCCAGCAGTGCCGGGTCCCAACTGGTCGGGGGCTACACCTTC
TRBV15	TRBJ1-2	.	.	CATSSRQANYGYTF	TGTGCCACCAGCAGCCGACAGGCCAACTATGGCTACACCTTC
TRBV11-2	TRBJ1-4	.	TRBD1	CASSLDGGQLNEKLFF	TGTGCCAGCAGCTTAGATGGGGGACAGTTAAATGAAAAACTGTTTTTT
TRBV5-8	TRBJ2-7	.	.	CASSNGLLVYEQYF	TGTGCCAGCAGCAACGGACTCCTAGTCTACGAGCAGTACTTC
TRBV15	TRBJ1-1	.	.	CATSGSRVTEAFF	TGTGCCACCAGCGGATCCAGGGTTACTGAAGCTTTCTTT
TRBV5-4	TRBJ1-2	.	.	CASSLEGTRSNYGYTF	TGTGCCAGCAGCTTGGAGGGGACACGTTCTAACTATGGCTACACCTTC
TRBV30	TRBJ1-2	.	TRBD1	CAWSGLETGNRGYTF	TGTGCCTGGAGTGGTCTTGAGACAGGGAATCGTGGCTACACCTTC
TRBV18	TRBJ1-1	few	.	CASSPRDSEAFF	TGTGCCAGCTCACCACGGGACTCAGAAGCTTTCTTT
TRBV20-1	TRBJ2-3	.	.	CSASFRVAGTDTQYF	TGCAGTGCTAGTTTCAGGGTAGCGGGCACAGATACGCAGTATTTT
TRBV19	TRBJ1-1	.	.	CASSIRENTEAFF	TGTGCCAGTAGTATTCGGGAGAACACTGAAGCTTTCTTT
TRBV6-5	TRBJ1-1	once	TRBD1	CASIQTRDRHTEAFF	TGTGCCAGCATCCAAACCCGGGACAGGCACACTGAAGCTTTCTTT
TRBV7-6	TRBJ1-2	.	.	CASSSGIPNYGYTF	TGTGCCAGCAGCTCCGGGATTCCGAACTATGGCTACACCTTC
TRBV5-1	TRBJ1-1	.	.	CASSLEGVGYTEAFF	TGCGCCAGCAGCTTGGAAGGGGTCGGGTACACTGAAGCTTTCTTT
TRBV28	TRBJ2-5	.	TRBD2	CASSLWGRAFQETQYF	TGTGCCAGCAGTTTATGGGGGAGGGCTTTCCAAGAGACCCAGTACTTC